Shown below are 21 T cell receptor beta chains from a single sample sequenced in a study of blood T cell repertoires in COVID-19. The repertoire was sequenced with immunoSEQ multiplex PCR; TCRdb's copy has only in-frame clones and lacks some. Here the sample spans around 76,000 clones, approximately 85% being singletons. The sequencing input was peripheral blood. The receptors were sampled from a man older than 75 with acute or convalescent COVID-19.

DNA for the CDR3: TGTGCCAGCAGCGACGGACAGGGTCGGTCCTACGAGCAGTACTTC. Translating it yields CASSDGQGRSYEQYF. The chain couples TRBV11-2 to TRBJ2-7; 8 bases match TRBD1. The ends lost 5 bases at V and 1 base at J; junction bases unmatched: 7. CDR1 and CDR2 from the germline V gene are SGHAT and FQNNGV. CDR3 length: 15 residues.

This chain joins TRBV10-2 and TRBJ1-1, with D maybe TRBD1 (5 bases). This CDR3 contains 14 residues. The V end lost 4 bases, the J end lost 1 base, and 10 bases lay between the germline ends. Germline values: CDR1 WSHSY, CDR2 SAAADI. CDR3 sequence (DNA): TGCGCCAGCAGTGGTTCAACAGGGAACACTGAAGCTTTCTTT. Encoded protein: CASSGSTGNTEAFF.

This clone occurred a few times. The CDR3 is CASRRAGGPNSYNEQFF. The CDR3 bases are TGTGCCAGTAGGAGAGCGGGGGGTCCGAACTCCTACAATGAGCAGTTCTTC. The chain carries TRBV19 and TRBJ2-1; 9 bases fit TRBD2. With V trimmed by 6 bases and J by 0 bases, 9 bases remained unmatched. Germline V gene lookup returns CDR1 LNHDA and CDR2 SQIVND (reference sequence). This CDR3 has 17 amino acids.

On this clone itself: Additional DNA sequences in this sample encode the identical CDR3. CDR3: CASSTGYGYTF. DNA of the CDR3: TGTGCCAGCAGCACAGGGTATGGCTACACCTTC. The chain uses TRBV28 and TRBJ1-2; possible D gene TRBD1, 6 bases. The germline gives CDR1 MDHEN, CDR2 SYDVKM. Trimming removed 6 bases from V and 5 bases from J, with 7 bases in between. This CDR3 is 11 amino acids long.

This chain joins TRBV4-3 and TRBJ2-3, with 7 bases identical to TRBD1. The CDR3 loop spans 17 amino acids. J gave up 1 base and V 0 bases, and 7 bases lay outside the gene matches. Germline V gives CDR1 LGHNA, CDR2 YSLEER. CDR3 DNA sequence: TGCGCCAGCAGCCAAGATCTAGGGGGCGGAGGCACAGATACGCAGTATTTT. Its translation is CASSQDLGGGGTDTQYF.

J is TRBJ1-5 and V is TRBV10-3; maybe TRBD1 (5 bases). The CDR3 loop spans 16 amino acids. Germline CDR1 is ENHRY and CDR2 is SYGVKD. Trimming pared 1 base from V and 5 bases from J, leaving 15 bases between. The CDR3 spells CAISEYVAGSDQPQHF. In DNA form, the CDR3 reads TGTGCCATCAGTGAGTATGTGGCAGGGTCTGATCAGCCCCAGCATTTT.

This sequence joins TRBV28 and TRBJ2-5; 9 positions agree with TRBD1. The ends lost 5 bases at V and 4 bases at J; junction bases unmatched: 14. The CDR3 has 17 amino acids. CDR1 and CDR2 (germline): MDHEN, SYDVKM. CDR3: CASSPNYGQGPGETQYF. CDR3 in DNA: TGTGCCAGCAGTCCAAATTACGGACAGGGGCCTGGAGAGACCCAGTACTTC.

CDR3 in amino acids: CASSPGQGSEKLFF. CDR3 coding DNA: TGCGCCAGCAGCCCCGGACAGGGCTCTGAAAAACTGTTTTTT. This rearrangement joins TRBV4-3 to TRBJ1-4; 8 nucleotides match TRBD1. V shed 4 bases, J shed 7 bases, and the junction held 5 bases outside the gene matches. CDR1 LGHNA and CDR2 YSLEER come from the germline V gene. The CDR3 runs to 14 residues.

This sequence joins TRBV15 and TRBJ1-1; 7 nucleotides line up with TRBD1. J lost 9 bases, V lost 0 bases, and 7 bases had no gene match. Germline V gene data show CDR1 as LNHNV and CDR2 as YYDKDF (reference sequence). The CDR3 runs to 14 residues. CDR3: CATSRDRPQGQAFF. Here the CDR3 DNA reads TGTGCCACCAGCAGAGATCGCCCACAGGGGCAAGCTTTCTTT. The entire variable domain, with the rest obtained from reference TRBV15 and TRBJ1-1, is as follows: DAMVIQNPRYQVTQFGKPVTLSCSQTLNHNVMYWYQQKSSQAPKLLFHYYDKDFNNEADTPDNFQSRRPNTSFCFLDIRSPGLGDTAMYLCATSRDRPQGQAFFGQGTRLTVV.

About this clone itself: Additional DNA sequences in this sample encode the identical CDR3. V usage is TRBV3-1 (or the pseudogene TRBV3-2) and J usage is TRBJ2-5; TRBD1 might be the D (6 bases). Trimming took off 5 bases at V and 5 bases at J, with 6 bases between the two ends. Germline CDR1 and CDR2: LGHDT and YNNKEL (reference sequence). This CDR3 has 11 residues. DNA of the CDR3: TGTGCCAGCAGCAGGGGGGAGACCCAGTACTTC. This codes for CASSRGETQYF.

V gene TRBV5-1 combines with J gene TRBJ2-3; D is possibly TRBD1 (6 bases). V was shortened by 4 bases and J by 0 bases, with 12 bases between the two germline ends. The germline gives CDR1 SGHRS, CDR2 YFSETQ. The CDR3 spans 15 residues. DNA of the CDR3: TGCGCCAGCAGCCGACAGGAACCTAGCACAGATACGCAGTATTTT. This gives the protein CASSRQEPSTDTQYF. The full variable domain, completed using reference TRBV5-1 and TRBJ2-3, is KAGVTQTPRYLIKTRGQQVTLSCSPISGHRSVSWYQQTPGQGLQFLFEYFSETQRNKGNFPGRFSGRQFSNSRSEMNVSTLELGDSALYLCASSRQEPSTDTQYFGPGTRLTVL.

The chain joins TRBV3-1 (or the pseudogene TRBV3-2) to TRBJ2-2; D gene ambiguous. The CDR3 is 14 amino acids. Germline values: CDR1 LGHDT, CDR2 YNNKEL (reference sequence). Trimming pared 1 base from V and 6 bases from J, leaving 9 bases between. The DNA of the CDR3 is TGTGCCAGCAGCCAAGGTAGGCAGGCCGGGGAGCTGTTTTTT. Amino acids: CASSQGRQAGELFF.

There are a few counts of this clone. The rearrangement links TRBV6-1 to TRBJ1-3; 9 bases are shared with TRBD1. Germline V CDR1 and CDR2: MNHNS, SASEGT. The CDR3 length is 19 residues. Trimming removed 0 bases from V and 3 bases from J; junction bases left unmatched: 12. This chain's CDR3 is CASSEAGAGTGFDGNTIYF. The CDR3 bases are TGTGCCAGCAGTGAAGCGGGCGCAGGGACAGGGTTCGATGGAAACACCATATATTTT.

The genes are TRBV7-9 and TRBJ2-3, with a weak D call TRBD2 (6 bases). This CDR3 contains 15 residues. V was cut by 5 bases and J by 2 bases, with 14 bases left in between. Germline V CDR1 and CDR2: SEHNR, FQNEAQ (reference sequence). CDR3 sequence reads: CASSVSGALTDTQYF. The CDR3 DNA is TGTGCCAGCAGCGTTAGCGGAGCCCTCACAGATACGCAGTATTTT.

The chain joins TRBV24-1 to TRBJ2-2; a weak D match, TRBD1 (6 bases). Germline V CDR1 and CDR2: KGHDR, SFDVKD. Trimming shortened V by 3 bases and J by 3 bases, and 13 bases separated the two germline ends. The CDR3 extends over 16 amino acids. CDR3 loop: CATSDLRGLDTGELFF. As DNA, the CDR3 is TGTGCCACCAGTGATCTAAGGGGGTTGGACACCGGGGAGCTGTTTTTT.

This clone appeared a few times. V is TRBV3-1 (or the pseudogene TRBV3-2) and J is TRBJ2-1, with D possibly TRBD2 on 5 matching bases. V lost 0 bases, J lost 15 bases, and 15 bases lay in between. This CDR3 comprises 13 residues. The germline gives CDR1 LGHDT, CDR2 YNNKEL (reference sequence). The CDR3 nucleotides read TGTGCCAGCAGCCAAGATCTAAACGGGGTTGGGTTCTTC. Its translation is CASSQDLNGVGFF.

The J gene is TRBJ1-2, the V gene TRBV24-1, with D maybe TRBD1 (6 bases). V lost 2 bases and J 8 bases, leaving 20 bases between the germline ends. Germline CDR1 reads KGHDR; CDR2 reads SFDVKD. This CDR3 has 16 amino acids. The CDR3 protein is CATSDSNPQGVGGYTF. In DNA form, the CDR3 reads TGTGCCACCAGTGATTCGAACCCACAGGGTGTGGGGGGCTACACCTTC.

With respect to this clone: Additional DNA sequences in this sample encode the identical CDR3. The rearrangement links TRBV2 to TRBJ1-2; tentatively, D is TRBD1 (6 bases). Looked up from germline, CDR1 is SNHLY and CDR2 is FYNNEI. The CDR3 consists of 13 residues. Trimming stripped 2 bases from V and 4 bases from J, with 8 bases between. CDR3 protein: CASSERGGYGYTF. CDR3 coding DNA: TGTGCCAGCAGTGAAAGGGGGGGCTATGGCTACACCTTC. The full variable domain, in which reference TRBV2 and TRBJ1-2 provide the parts outside the CDR3, is EPEVTQTPSHQVTQMGQEVILRCVPISNHLYFYWYRQILGQKVEFLVSFYNNEISEKSEIFDDQFSVERPDGSNFTLKIRSTKLEDSAMYFCASSERGGYGYTFGSGTRLTVV.

Comment on this clone: Other DNA sequences from this sample encode an identical CDR3 as well. The chain couples TRBV5-1 to TRBJ2-1; perhaps TRBD1 as D (6 bases). The V gene's germline CDR1 is SGHRS and CDR2 YFSETQ. Trimming removed 4 bases from V and 2 bases from J, with 10 bases in between. The CDR3 runs to 14 residues. Here the CDR3 reads CASSLTGTYNEQFF. CDR3 DNA sequence: TGCGCCAGCAGCCTAACAGGGACCTACAATGAGCAGTTCTTC.

In DNA, the CDR3 is TGTGCCAGCACCCCGGGAGGGGGGGCCGAGCAGTACTTC. Amino acids: CASTPGGGAEQYF. V and J are TRBV3-1 (or the pseudogene TRBV3-2) and TRBJ2-7, with 8 positions matching TRBD2. The CDR3 is made up of 13 amino acids. With 7 bases clipped from V and 6 bases from J, the junction kept 8 bases outside the gene matches. Germline CDR1 reads LGHDT; CDR2 reads YNNKEL (reference sequence).

The rearrangement uses TRBV9 and TRBJ2-2, with D maybe TRBD2 (6 bases). CDR1 and CDR2 from the germline V gene are SGDLS and YYNGEE. Trimming cost V 2 bases and J 5 bases, with 13 bases left between them. The CDR3 has 15 amino acids. CDR3 sequence reads: CASSVVGSGTGELFF. The CDR3 DNA reads TGTGCCAGCAGCGTGGTCGGGAGTGGGACCGGGGAGCTGTTTTTT.